This is a list of T cell receptor beta chains from one sample in a study of blood T cell repertoires in COVID-19. TCRdb's table, derived via immunoSEQ multiplex PCR, lists solely in-frame clones and lacks some. The sample holds roughly 37,000 clones; 78% are singletons and the top ten take approximately 30%. Sequencing input: peripheral blood. Receptors were obtained from a man between 60 and 75 years old with acute or convalescent COVID-19. CDR3s include the opening cysteine and the closing phenylalanine or tryptophan. The order of the fields is clone size, D gene, J gene, V gene, CDR3 length, CDR3 protein, CDR3 DNA. The D gene is left open where the match is weak. Clone size, where shown, is once, few, many, or a class for clones that have expanded.

>once|.|TRBJ2-7|TRBV6-2/TRBV6-3|19
CASSYSRVLGLLSSYEQYF
TGTGCCAGCAGTTACTCGAGGGTCCTTGGCTTACTTAGCTCCTACGAGCAGTACTTC
>.|TRBD1|TRBJ1-1|TRBV5-4|15
CASRDRAVGGTEAFF
TGTGCCAGCAGAGACAGGGCGGTGGGGGGCACTGAAGCTTTCTTT
>.|.|TRBJ2-7|TRBV3-1/TRBV3-2|14
CASSQVVRGSEQYF
TGTGCCAGCAGCCAAGTTGTTAGGGGGTCCGAGCAGTACTTC
>once|TRBD2|TRBJ2-7|TRBV27|15
CASRGLAESSYEQYF
TGTGCCAGCAGGGGACTAGCGGAGAGCTCCTACGAGCAGTACTTC
>.|TRBD2|TRBJ2-7|TRBV13|14
CASSLSSGGYEQYF
TGTGCCAGCAGCTTATCTAGCGGCGGCTACGAGCAGTACTTC
>.|.|TRBJ2-5|TRBV7-2|12
CASSLAGLTQYF
TGTGCCAGCAGCTTAGCGGGACTGACCCAGTACTTC
>.|TRBD1|TRBJ2-1|TRBV27|14
CASRGQGQYNEQFF
TGTGCCAGCAGGGGACAGGGGCAATACAATGAGCAGTTCTTC
>.|.|TRBJ2-7|TRBV13|17
CASSSTAQGTFSHEQYF
TGTGCCAGCAGCTCCACAGCTCAGGGAACGTTCTCCCACGAGCAGTACTTC
>.|TRBD2|TRBJ2-3|TRBV5-1|16
CASSFLSGDSTDTQYF
TGCGCCAGCAGCTTCTTAAGCGGGGATTCCACAGATACGCAGTATTTT
>.|.|TRBJ2-1|TRBV4-3|16
CASSRSLGQAVLEQFF
TGCGCCAGCAGCCGAAGCCTGGGCCAAGCGGTGCTTGAGCAGTTCTTC
>once|.|TRBJ2-1|TRBV4-3|14
CASSQDSWAAEQFF
TGCGCCAGCAGCCAAGATAGTTGGGCAGCTGAGCAGTTCTTC
>.|.|TRBJ2-1|TRBV11-2|16
CASSLRDFSSYNEQFF
TGTGCCAGCAGCCTCCGGGACTTCAGCTCCTACAATGAGCAGTTCTTC
>.|TRBD2|TRBJ2-7|TRBV7-2|16
CASSPTQLAGAYEQYF
TGTGCCAGCAGCCCGACCCAACTAGCGGGAGCCTACGAGCAGTACTTC
>.|.|TRBJ2-2|TRBV24-1|15
CATSDLDRLGGELFF
TGTGCCACCAGTGACTTGGACAGACTCGGCGGGGAGCTGTTTTTT
>.|TRBD2|TRBJ2-5|TRBV4-1|15
CASSQDSSGKETQYF
TGCGCCAGCAGCCAAGACTCTAGCGGAAAAGAGACCCAGTACTTC
>.|.|TRBJ1-6|TRBV6-6|13
CASRRRENSPLHF
TGTGCCAGCAGGAGAAGGGAGAATTCACCCCTCCACTTT
>.|.|TRBJ2-3|TRBV7-9|14
CASSQYRPGDTQYF
TGTGCCAGCAGCCAATACCGCCCCGGAGATACGCAGTATTTT